This T cell receptor beta chain was profiled in a study of glioma-infiltrating T cells. About this clonotype: Antigen: not known.

General study points: Gliomas, especially low-grade, showed above-expected tissue-blood divergence; non-neoplastic patients showed below.

The CDR3 sequence is 15 residues long. Per the germline V gene, CDR1 is LNHNV and CDR2 is YYDKDF (reference sequence). With 1 base clipped from V and 9 bases from J, the junction kept 9 bases outside the gene matches. Amplification of TCR alpha and beta CDR3 regions from RNA used iRepertoire nested multiplex PCR. One-step reverse transcription and amplification started from approximately 100-400 ng of tissue mRNA or PBMC total RNA. TCRdb passed the multiplex PCR reads through MiXCR, listing each CDR3 protein once. Here the sample spans some 160,000 distinct CDR3 sequences, under 55% being singletons.

Sequenced sample: glioma tissue, nonneoplastic brain tissue, or PBMCs (not recorded which). The TCR comes from a human donor with low-grade glioma or glioblastoma, undergoing nonglioma brain surgery, or in good health (not recorded which). The chain uses TRBV15 and TRBJ2-1; 7 bases fit TRBD2. The CDR3 DNA reads TGTGCCACCAGCAGAGCCAGCGGGATCCGGATTGAGCAGTTCTTC. Its translation: CATSRASGIRIEQFF.